A selection of T cell receptor beta chains follows, all from one sample in a study of blood T cell repertoires in COVID-19. Produced via immunoSEQ multiplex PCR; TCRdb's table is partial and in-frame only. The data hold around 70,000 clones, with around 87% observed a single time. The specimen was peripheral blood. The receptor source for this set is a man aged 45-65 years with active COVID-19. Each CDR3 is given with its conserved first and last residue. A D gene is named only where the DNA matches it firmly. Size is omitted from some rows. Given values are once, few, many or a class for expanded clones.

TRBD1	TRBV19	TRBJ1-1	-	CASSKGTDTEAFF	TGTGCCAGTAGTAAAGGGACAGACACTGAAGCTTTCTTT
-	TRBV7-2	TRBJ2-3	-	CASSPTRGTQYF	TGTGCCAGCAGCCCCACTAGAGGTACGCAGTATTTT
TRBD1	TRBV27	TRBJ2-7	-	CASRPGTGGFGEQYF	TGTGCCAGCAGACCCGGGACAGGGGGGTTTGGCGAGCAGTACTTC
-	TRBV24-1	TRBJ2-3	-	CATSDLTQGPTDTQYF	TGTGCCACCAGTGATTTGACGCAGGGGCCCACAGATACGCAGTATTTT
-	TRBV5-1	TRBJ2-7	once	CASATGDASYEQYF	TGCGCCAGCGCTACAGGCGACGCCTCCTACGAGCAGTACTTC
TRBD1	TRBV25-1	TRBJ1-1	-	CASSDRDRSNTEAFF	TGTGCCAGCAGTGACCGGGACAGGTCGAACACTGAAGCTTTCTTT
-	TRBV28	TRBJ1-2	-	CASSSQQGIYGYTF	TGTGCCAGCAGTTCCCAACAGGGAATCTATGGCTACACCTTC
-	TRBV9	TRBJ2-5	medium-sized	CASSRGSWLQETQYF	TGTGCCAGCAGTAGAGGGAGTTGGTTACAAGAGACCCAGTACTTC
-	TRBV6-2/TRBV6-3	TRBJ1-5	-	CASSYVQGYSNQPQHF	TGTGCCAGCAGTTACGTTCAGGGTTATAGCAATCAGCCCCAGCATTTT
-	TRBV19	TRBJ1-1	-	CASRRDTEAFF	TGTGCCAGCCGGAGAGACACTGAAGCTTTCTTT
TRBD2	TRBV19	TRBJ2-1	-	CASSSLSGGADEQFF	TGTGCCAGTAGTTCCCTTAGCGGGGGGGCTGATGAGCAGTTCTTC
-	TRBV11-2	TRBJ1-1	-	CASSLPQTGNTEAFF	TGTGCCAGCAGCTTACCACAGACAGGGAACACTGAAGCTTTCTTT
-	TRBV19	TRBJ1-1	few	CASTGRFTEAFF	TGTGCCAGTACAGGGAGGTTCACTGAAGCTTTCTTT
-	TRBV9	TRBJ2-3	-	CASSYSPLTDTQYF	TGTGCCAGCAGCTATTCCCCACTAACAGATACGCAGTATTTT
-	TRBV7-2	TRBJ1-2	once	CASSFDTGNGGYTF	TGTGCCAGCAGCTTCGACACAGGGAATGGCGGCTACACCTTC
-	TRBV7-8	TRBJ2-1	few	CASSLVAPRGNWIGEQFF	TGTGCCAGCAGCTTAGTTGCACCCCGGGGTAATTGGATCGGTGAGCAGTTCTTC
-	TRBV5-1	TRBJ1-6	once	CASSDQGGRNSPLHF	TGCGCCAGCAGCGATCAGGGTGGCCGGAATTCACCCCTCCACTTT
-	TRBV30	TRBJ1-2	once	CAWSRDPRGTGPRSYGYTF	TGTGCCTGGAGTAGGGACCCCCGCGGGACGGGACCCCGTAGCTATGGCTACACCTTC
-	TRBV10-3	TRBJ1-5	-	CAISRDKYSNQPQHF	TGTGCCATCAGTAGGGACAAATATAGCAATCAGCCCCAGCATTTT
TRBD1	TRBV7-3	TRBJ2-5	once	CASSLGLYRGRETQYF	TGTGCCAGCAGCTTAGGTTTATACAGGGGGAGAGAGACCCAGTACTTC